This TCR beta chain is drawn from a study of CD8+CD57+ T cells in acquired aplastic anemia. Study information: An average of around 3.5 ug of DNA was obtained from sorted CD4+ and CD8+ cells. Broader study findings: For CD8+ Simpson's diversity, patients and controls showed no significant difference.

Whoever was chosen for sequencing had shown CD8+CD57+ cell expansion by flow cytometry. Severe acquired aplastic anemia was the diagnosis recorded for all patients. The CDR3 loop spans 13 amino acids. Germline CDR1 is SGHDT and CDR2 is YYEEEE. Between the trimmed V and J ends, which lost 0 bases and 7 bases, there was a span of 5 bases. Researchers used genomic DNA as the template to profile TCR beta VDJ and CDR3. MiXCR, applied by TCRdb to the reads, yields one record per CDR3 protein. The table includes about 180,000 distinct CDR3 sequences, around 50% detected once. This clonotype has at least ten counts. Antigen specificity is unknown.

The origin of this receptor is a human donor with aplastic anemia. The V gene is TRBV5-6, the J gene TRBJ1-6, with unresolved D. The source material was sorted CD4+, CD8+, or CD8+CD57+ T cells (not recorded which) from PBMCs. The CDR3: CASSLGQNSPLHF. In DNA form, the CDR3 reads TGTGCCAGCAGCTTGGGGCAGAATTCACCCCTCCACTTT. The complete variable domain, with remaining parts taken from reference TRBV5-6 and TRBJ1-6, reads DAGVTQSPTHLIKTRGQQVTLRCSPKSGHDTVSWYQQALGQGPQFIFQYYEEEERQRGNFPDRFSGHQFPNYSSELNVNALLLGDSALYLCASSLGQNSPLHFGNGTRLTVT.